This T cell receptor beta chain was observed in a study of blood T cell repertoires in COVID-19 (dated by TCRdb to 2020 to 2022). Context from the whole study: Samples from collaborators originated in the United States, Italy and Spain and spanned both the acute and convalescent phases of COVID-19. Subjects who had been exposed to COVID-19, were actively infected with it, or had recovered from it provided the deeply sampled blood TCRbeta repertoires that made up the dataset. Samples came from the ongoing ImmuneRACE study (first 160 participants) plus 1,254 subjects from 6 global collaborators. HLA class I and class II types, where available, came from metadata supplied by the sample provider rather than from assay-based typing. The material from the prospective study consisted of cDNA or gDNA derived from T cells, B-cell-depleted T cells, or PBMCs. The repertoires were released in a freely available public database meant as a resource for research on the immune response to SARS-CoV-2. Nearly every sample came with metadata listing a de-identified subject ID, COVID-19 status, age in years and sex.

Measured from the cysteine to the phenylalanine, the CDR3 is 12 residues long. Only the CDR3 portion is preserved as DNA: 36 bases, with reading frame beginning at the first base. From the germline V gene (reference sequence), CDR1 is SEHNR and CDR2 is FQNEAQ. At the junction V is shortened by 5 bases and J by 1 base, with 6 bases in between. At one collaborating source in Seattle, patients were enrolled during active infection and were followed longitudinally through the course of disease. Whole blood was collected in K2EDTA tubes by collaborating institutions according to the institutions' own protocols. For TCRbeta analysis, collaborator samples were shipped as frozen whole blood, as isolated PBMCs, or as DNA extracted from either sample type. The investigation overall reported the following: Clinical and demographic metadata were provided uncurated, with the amount varying by source and participant.

TCRbeta CDR3 regions were amplified from genomic DNA using the immunoSEQ Assay, a bias-controlled multiplex PCR. The original pipeline was this. The number of nucleated cells in each sample was estimated by amplification of reference gene primers within the assay. Sequence reads were collapsed and filtered to measure the absolute abundance of every unique TCRbeta CDR3 rearrangement. For each sample, productive Simpson clonality was calculated as the square root of Simpson's diversity index across productive rearrangements. The table comes from immuneACCESS by way of TCRdb, which keeps in-frame sequences with V and J called. Part of the clones is missing from these tables; in studies checked, under half for an unresolved V gene and the rest for unknown reasons. V, J and clone size are those of that table, while D and trimming were read from the DNA. Recorded for this sample are roughly 200,000 clones; 81% of them occurred a single time. The top ten clonotypes cover 9.5% to 12% of the sample.

With respect to this clone: Its antigen is not yet known. No clone much larger than this one lies a single base away; base qualities are absent.

The chain is made from TRBV7-9 and TRBJ2-7; the D gene cannot be named for sure. The receptor's source is a woman aged 40 to 49 with COVID-19, enrolled during active disease. Sequencing was performed on peripheral blood. DNA sequence: TGTGCCAGCAGCACGCGTTCCTACGAGCAGTACTTC. Its coded protein is CASSTRSYEQYF.